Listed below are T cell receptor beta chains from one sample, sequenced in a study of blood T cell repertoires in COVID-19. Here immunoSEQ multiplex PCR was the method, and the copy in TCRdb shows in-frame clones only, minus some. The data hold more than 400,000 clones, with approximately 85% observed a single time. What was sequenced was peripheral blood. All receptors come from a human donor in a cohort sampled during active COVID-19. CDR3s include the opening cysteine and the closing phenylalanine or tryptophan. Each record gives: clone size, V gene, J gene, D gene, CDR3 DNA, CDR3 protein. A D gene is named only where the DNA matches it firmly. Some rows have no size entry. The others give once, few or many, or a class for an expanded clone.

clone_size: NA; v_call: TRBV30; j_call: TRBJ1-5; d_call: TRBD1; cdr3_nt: TGTGCCTGGAGTTCAGGGGGCGCGGGTCAGCCCCAGCATTTT; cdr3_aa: CAWSSGGAGQPQHF
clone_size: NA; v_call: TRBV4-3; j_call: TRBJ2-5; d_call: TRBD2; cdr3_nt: TGCGCCAGCAGCCAAGACTTCCCGGGACTAGCGGGAGGTATTAGAGAGACCCAGTACTTC; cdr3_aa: CASSQDFPGLAGGIRETQYF
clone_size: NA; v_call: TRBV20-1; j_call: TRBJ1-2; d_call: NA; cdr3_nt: TGCAGTGCTAGTAAACAGCATAACTATGGCTACACCTTC; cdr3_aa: CSASKQHNYGYTF
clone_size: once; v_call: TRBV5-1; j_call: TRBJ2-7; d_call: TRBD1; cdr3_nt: TGCGCCAGCAGGTGGGTGGTCGGGACAGGGGACTACGAGCAGTACTTC; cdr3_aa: CASRWVVGTGDYEQYF
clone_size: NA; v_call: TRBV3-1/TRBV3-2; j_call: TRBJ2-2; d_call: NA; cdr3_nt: TGTGCCAGCAGCCAAGGTCGAGCGGCCACCGGGGAGCTGTTTTTT; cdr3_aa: CASSQGRAATGELFF
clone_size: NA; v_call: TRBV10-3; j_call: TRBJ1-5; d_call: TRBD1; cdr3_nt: TGTGCCATCAGGTCGGGACAGGGGGGAAATCAGCCCCAGCATTTT; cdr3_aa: CAIRSGQGGNQPQHF
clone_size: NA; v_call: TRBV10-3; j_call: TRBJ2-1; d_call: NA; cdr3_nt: TGTGCCATCAGCCGACAGCAAAATGAGCAGTTCTTC; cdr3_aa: CAISRQQNEQFF
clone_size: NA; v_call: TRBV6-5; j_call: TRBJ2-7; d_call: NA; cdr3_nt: TGTGCCACAGGGGGGACTGCGACCTACGAGCAGTACTTC; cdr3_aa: CATGGTATYEQYF
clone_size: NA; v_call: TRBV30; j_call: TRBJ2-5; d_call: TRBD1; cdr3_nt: TGTGCCTGGGTTACTGGGACAGGGAAAGAGACCCAGTACTTC; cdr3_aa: CAWVTGTGKETQYF
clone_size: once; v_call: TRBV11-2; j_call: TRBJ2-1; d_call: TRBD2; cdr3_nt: TGTGCCAGCAGCTTAGGGATCGGGTTAGCGGGAGGGGGGGAGCAGTTCTTC; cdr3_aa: CASSLGIGLAGGGEQFF
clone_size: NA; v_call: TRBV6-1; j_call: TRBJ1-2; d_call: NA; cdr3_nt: TGTGCCAGCAGTGAAGTTCTTGGCTACACCTTC; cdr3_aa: CASSEVLGYTF
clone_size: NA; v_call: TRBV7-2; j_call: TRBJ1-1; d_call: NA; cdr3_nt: TGTGCCAGCAGCTTAATGGAGATGAACACTGAAGCTTTCTTT; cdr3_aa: CASSLMEMNTEAFF
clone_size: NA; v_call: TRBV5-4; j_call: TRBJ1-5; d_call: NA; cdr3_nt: TGTGCCAGCAGCTTTGGGGCCGGGGGAAATCAGCCCCAGCATTTT; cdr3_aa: CASSFGAGGNQPQHF
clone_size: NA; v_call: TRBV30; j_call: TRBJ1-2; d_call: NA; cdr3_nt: TGTGCCTGGATGTTGCCAGGGATCAACTATGGCTACACCTTC; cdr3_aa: CAWMLPGINYGYTF
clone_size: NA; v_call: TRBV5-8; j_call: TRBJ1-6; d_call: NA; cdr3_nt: TGTGCCAGCAGCTTGGCAGGGGCGCAAAATTCACCCCTCCACTTT; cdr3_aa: CASSLAGAQNSPLHF
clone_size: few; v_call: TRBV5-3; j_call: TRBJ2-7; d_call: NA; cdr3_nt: TGTGCCAGAAGCCAAGGGGGAGGGCCCTCTCGGCAGTACTTC; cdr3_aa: CARSQGGGPSRQYF
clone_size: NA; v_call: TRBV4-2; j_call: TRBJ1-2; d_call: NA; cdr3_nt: TGTGCCAGCAGCCACGGGGGGGATGGCTACACCTTC; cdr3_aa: CASSHGGDGYTF
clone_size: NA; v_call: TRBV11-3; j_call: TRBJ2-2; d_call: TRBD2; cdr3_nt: TGTGCCAGCACCAGATCTGGACTAGCGGGAGACGGGGAGCTGTTTTTT; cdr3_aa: CASTRSGLAGDGELFF
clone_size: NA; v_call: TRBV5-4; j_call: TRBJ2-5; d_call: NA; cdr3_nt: TGTGCCAGCAGCTTGGTTGCAGGAGGGTGGGAGACCCAGTACTTC; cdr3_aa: CASSLVAGGWETQYF
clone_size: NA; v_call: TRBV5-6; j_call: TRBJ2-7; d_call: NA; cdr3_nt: TGTGCCAGCAGCTCCCGGCAGGGTTGGGACTACGAGCAGTACTTC; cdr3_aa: CASSSRQGWDYEQYF
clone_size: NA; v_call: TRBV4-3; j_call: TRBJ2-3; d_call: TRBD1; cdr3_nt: TGCGCCAGCAGCCAAGGGTATGAGGGGGCCTACACAGATACGCAGTATTTT; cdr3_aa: CASSQGYEGAYTDTQYF
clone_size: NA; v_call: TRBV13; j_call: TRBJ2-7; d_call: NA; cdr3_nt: TGTGCCAGCAGCTCTTACGTTTCCCAGCGTCCGAACGAGCAGTACTTC; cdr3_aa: CASSSYVSQRPNEQYF
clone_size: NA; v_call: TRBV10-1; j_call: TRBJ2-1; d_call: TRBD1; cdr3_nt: TGCGCCAACGGGACAGCTAAGTTCAATGAGCAGTTCTTC; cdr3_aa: CANGTAKFNEQFF
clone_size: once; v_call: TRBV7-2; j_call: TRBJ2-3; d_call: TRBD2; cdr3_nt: TGTGCCAGCAGTAAAGGACTAGCGGGTTTGTATTTT; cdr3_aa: CASSKGLAGLYF